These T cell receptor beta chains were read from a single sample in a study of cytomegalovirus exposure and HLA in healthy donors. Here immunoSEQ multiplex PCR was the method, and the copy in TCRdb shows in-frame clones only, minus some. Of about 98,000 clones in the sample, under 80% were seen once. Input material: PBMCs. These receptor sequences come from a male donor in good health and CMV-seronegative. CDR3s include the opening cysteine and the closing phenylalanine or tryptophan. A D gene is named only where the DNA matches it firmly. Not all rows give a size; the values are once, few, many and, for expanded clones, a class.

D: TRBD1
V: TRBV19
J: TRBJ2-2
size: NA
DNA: TGTGCCAGTAGTATTTGGGCGACAGGGGTTTTCACCGGGGAGCTGTTTTTT
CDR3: CASSIWATGVFTGELFF

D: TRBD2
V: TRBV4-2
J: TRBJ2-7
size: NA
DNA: TGTGCCAGCAGCCATAGTCCCGGGACTAGTTCCTACGAGCAGTACTTC
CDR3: CASSHSPGTSSYEQYF

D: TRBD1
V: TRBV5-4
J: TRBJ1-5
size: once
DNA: TGTGCCAGCAGCTTGGACGGGACAGTTGTGCAGCCCCAGCATTTT
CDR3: CASSLDGTVVQPQHF

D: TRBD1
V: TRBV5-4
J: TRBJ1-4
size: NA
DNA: TGTGCCAGCAGCTTGGAGGGGGCGTTGGCTAATGAAAAACTGTTTTTT
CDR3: CASSLEGALANEKLFF

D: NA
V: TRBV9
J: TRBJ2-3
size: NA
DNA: TGTGCCAGCAGCGCCCCTCGTGGCGCAAGCGGCACAGATACGCAGTATTTT
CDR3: CASSAPRGASGTDTQYF

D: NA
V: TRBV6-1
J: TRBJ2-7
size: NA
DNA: TGTGCCAGCAGTGAAGCGGAGTCCTCCTACGAGCAGTACTTC
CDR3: CASSEAESSYEQYF

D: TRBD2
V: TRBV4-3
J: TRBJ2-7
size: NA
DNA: TGCGCCAGCAGCGAAAATAGCGGGGGGGTCTACGAGCAGTACTTC
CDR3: CASSENSGGVYEQYF

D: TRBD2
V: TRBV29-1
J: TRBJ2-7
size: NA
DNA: TGCAGCGTCGGGGTCGCTAGCGGGAGGGTACACGAGCAGTACTTC
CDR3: CSVGVASGRVHEQYF

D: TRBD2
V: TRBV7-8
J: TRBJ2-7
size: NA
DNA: TGTGCCAGCAGCTTAGTCACTAGCGGATACTCCTACGAGCAGTACTTC
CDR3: CASSLVTSGYSYEQYF

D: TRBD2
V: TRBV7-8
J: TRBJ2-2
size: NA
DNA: TGTGCCAGCAGCCTGACTAGCCCCAACACCGGGGAGCTGTTTTTT
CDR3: CASSLTSPNTGELFF

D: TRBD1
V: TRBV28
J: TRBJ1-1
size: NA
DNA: TGTGCCAGCAGTATCCTTGGGACAGGGGGAATGAACACTGAAGCTTTCTTT
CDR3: CASSILGTGGMNTEAFF

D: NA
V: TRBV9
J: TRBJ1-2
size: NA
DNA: TGTGCCAGCAGCGTAGATGGGGGGGTCTATGGCTACACCTTC
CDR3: CASSVDGGVYGYTF

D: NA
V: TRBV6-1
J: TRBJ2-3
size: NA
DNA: TGTGCCAGCAGTGAGGGTTGGAGGACAGATACGCAGTATTTT
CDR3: CASSEGWRTDTQYF

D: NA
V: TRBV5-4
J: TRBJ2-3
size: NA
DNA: TGTGCCAGCAGCTCCCCCGGGTGGGGGCGCACAGATACGCAGTATTTT
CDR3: CASSSPGWGRTDTQYF

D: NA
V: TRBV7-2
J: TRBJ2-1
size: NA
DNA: TGTGCCAGCAGTCCTGCGGCGGTACGGTTTAAATATGAGCAGTTCTTC
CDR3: CASSPAAVRFKYEQFF

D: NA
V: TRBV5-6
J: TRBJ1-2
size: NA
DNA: TGTGCCAGCAGCTTGGGGACAGCGGTCTATGGCTACACCTTC
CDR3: CASSLGTAVYGYTF

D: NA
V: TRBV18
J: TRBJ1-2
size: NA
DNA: TGTGCCAGCTCACCACTCTCAGGGGATAACTATGGCTACACCTTC
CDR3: CASSPLSGDNYGYTF

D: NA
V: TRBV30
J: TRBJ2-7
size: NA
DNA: TGTGCCTGGAGTCCCCTTTTAGTTTCCTACGAGCAGTACTTC
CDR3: CAWSPLLVSYEQYF

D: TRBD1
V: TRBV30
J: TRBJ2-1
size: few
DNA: TGTGCCTGGTGGGACAGGGCCTACAATGAGCAGTTCTTC
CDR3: CAWWDRAYNEQFF

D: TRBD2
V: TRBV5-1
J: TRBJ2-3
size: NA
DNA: TGCGCCAGCAGCTTCCGGAGCGGGGGGAGCACAGATACGCAGTATTTT
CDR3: CASSFRSGGSTDTQYF

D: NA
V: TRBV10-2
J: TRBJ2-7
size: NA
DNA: TGCGCCAGCAGTGATTTCAGGGAATCCTACGAGCAGTACTTC
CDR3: CASSDFRESYEQYF

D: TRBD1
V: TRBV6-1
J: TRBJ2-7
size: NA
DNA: TGTGCCAGCAGCCCGACAGGGATCGAGCAGTACTTC
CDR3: CASSPTGIEQYF

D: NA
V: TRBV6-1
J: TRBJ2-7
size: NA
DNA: TGTGCCAGCAAACCTAGTGGGTCGCGTGAGCAGTACTTC
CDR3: CASKPSGSREQYF

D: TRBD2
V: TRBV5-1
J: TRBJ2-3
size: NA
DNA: TGCGCCAGCAGCTTGGGACTAGCGGTGGCGGGCACAGATACGCAGTATTTT
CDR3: CASSLGLAVAGTDTQYF

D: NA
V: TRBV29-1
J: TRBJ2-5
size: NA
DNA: TGCAGCGTTGATGAACCCGGGGAGACCCAGTACTTC
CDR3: CSVDEPGETQYF

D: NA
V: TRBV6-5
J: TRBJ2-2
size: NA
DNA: TGTGCCAGCAGTTCAGGGGGAGGCACCGGGGAGCTGTTTTTT
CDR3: CASSSGGGTGELFF

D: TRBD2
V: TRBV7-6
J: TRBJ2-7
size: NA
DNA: TGTGCCAGCAGCTTAAGGACTAGCGGCTACGAGCAGTACTTC
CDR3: CASSLRTSGYEQYF

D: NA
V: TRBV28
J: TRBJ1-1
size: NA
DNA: TGTGCCAGCAGCCTCGGTTCTGAAGCTTTCTTT
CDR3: CASSLGSEAFF

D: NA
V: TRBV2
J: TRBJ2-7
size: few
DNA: TGTGCCAGCAGCGAGGCGGTAGCGAGGACCTACGAGCAGTACTTC
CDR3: CASSEAVARTYEQYF

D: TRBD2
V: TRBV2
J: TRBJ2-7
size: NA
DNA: TGTGCCAGCTCGGGCGGGAGGACCTACGAGCAGTACTTC
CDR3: CASSGGRTYEQYF

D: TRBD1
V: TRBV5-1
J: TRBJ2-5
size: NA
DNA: TGCGCCAGCACCCCGGGGACAGTAGGCCAAGAGACCCAGTACTTC
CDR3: CASTPGTVGQETQYF